This T cell receptor (beta chain) is drawn from a study of beta chain features in type 1 diabetes. The whole isolated RNA underwent reverse transcription, so sequencing captured expressed TCRB transcripts. The protocol was immunoSEQ multiplex PCR, while the TCRdb copy is restricted to in-frame clones and leaves out a portion. Of about 360,000 clones in the sample, around 13% were seen once. Germline loops: CDR1 MNHEY, CDR2 SVGAGI. This CDR3 has 15 residues. Trimming cost V 2 bases and J 2 bases; bases outside gene matches: 0. The origin of this receptor is a man younger than 30 in good health. Sample: naive CD4+ T cells from blood. The rearrangement links TRBV6-5 to TRBJ2-6; 7 bases map to TRBD1. CDR3 DNA sequence: TGTGCCAGCAGTTACGACAGGGCTGGGGCCAACGTCCTGACTTTC. Translation gives CASSYDRAGANVLTF.